Listed here are 4 T cell receptor beta chains from one sample, sequenced in a study of brain T cells in children with intractable seizures. Using immunoSEQ multiplex PCR, the repertoire was profiled, and TCRdb retains in-frame clones only, with some absent. The table includes 78,000 or so clones, approximately 90% detected once. The material was peripheral blood, obtained at surgery. Receptors were obtained from a girl aged 2-10 years with Rasmussen encephalitis and intractable seizures.

The V gene is TRBV10-3, the J gene TRBJ1-1; D not resolved. The V gene's germline CDR1 is ENHRY and CDR2 SYGVKD. This CDR3 comprises 12 residues. Deletions cut 0 bases from V and 7 bases from J, with 6 bases between. The chain's CDR3 is CAISESIGEAFF. In nucleotides, the CDR3 is TGTGCCATCAGTGAGTCGATCGGTGAAGCTTTCTTT.

The rearrangement joins TRBV5-1 to TRBJ2-2; the match to TRBD2 covers 12 bases. The CDR3 runs to 15 residues. V lost 7 bases, J lost 2 bases, and 3 bases stayed unmatched. Germline CDR1 SGHRS, CDR2 YFSETQ. CDR3 protein: CASGLAGLNTGELFF. The CDR3 nucleotides are TGCGCCAGCGGACTAGCGGGACTTAACACCGGGGAGCTGTTTTTT.

The chain joins TRBV19 to TRBJ1-5, with 10 bases identical to TRBD1. V lost 3 bases and J lost 2; bases outside the gene matches: 10. The V gene's germline CDR1 is LNHDA and CDR2 SQIVND (reference sequence). CDR3 length: 18 amino acids. CDR3: CASSIRGQGPPGNQPQHF. DNA of the CDR3: TGTGCCAGTAGTATTCGGGGACAGGGGCCTCCGGGCAATCAGCCCCAGCATTTT.

The chain recombines TRBV28 with TRBJ2-3; 9 nucleotides align to TRBD2. In germline, CDR1 is MDHEN, CDR2 SYDVKM. The CDR3 sequence is 15 residues long. The J segment lost 2 bases and the V segment lost 4 bases, leaving 4 bases of the junction unmatched. In nucleotides, the CDR3 is TGTGCCAGCAGTTCTAGCGGGACACCCACAGATACGCAGTATTTT. It encodes CASSSSGTPTDTQYF.